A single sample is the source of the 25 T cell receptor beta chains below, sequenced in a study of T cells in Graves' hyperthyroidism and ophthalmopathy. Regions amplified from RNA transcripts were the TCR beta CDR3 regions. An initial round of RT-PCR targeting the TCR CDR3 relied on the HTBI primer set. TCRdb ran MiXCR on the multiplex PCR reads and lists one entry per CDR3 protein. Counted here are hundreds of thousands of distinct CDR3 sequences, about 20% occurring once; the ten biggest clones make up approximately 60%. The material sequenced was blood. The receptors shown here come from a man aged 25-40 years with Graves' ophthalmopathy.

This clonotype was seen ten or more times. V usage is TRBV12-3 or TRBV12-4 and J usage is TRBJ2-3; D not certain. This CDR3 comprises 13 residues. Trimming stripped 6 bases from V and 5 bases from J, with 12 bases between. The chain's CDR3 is CASRIGYGDTQYF. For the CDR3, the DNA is TGTGCCAGCAGAATAGGGTATGGAGATACGCAGTATTTT.

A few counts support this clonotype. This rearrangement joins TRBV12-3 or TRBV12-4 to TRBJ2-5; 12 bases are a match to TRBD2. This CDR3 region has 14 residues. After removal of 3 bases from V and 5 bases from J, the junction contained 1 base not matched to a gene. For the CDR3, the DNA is TGTGCCAGCAGTTTTCTAGCGGGAGGGGAGACCCAGTACTTC. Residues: CASSFLAGGETQYF.

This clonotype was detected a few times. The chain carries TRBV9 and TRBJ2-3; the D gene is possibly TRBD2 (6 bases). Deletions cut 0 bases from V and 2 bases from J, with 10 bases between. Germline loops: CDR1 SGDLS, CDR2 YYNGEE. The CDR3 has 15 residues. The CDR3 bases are TGTGCCAGCAGCGTAGCTGGGGACTCCACAGATACGCAGTATTTT. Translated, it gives CASSVAGDSTDTQYF. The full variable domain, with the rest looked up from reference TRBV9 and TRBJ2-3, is DSGVTQTPKHLITATGQRVTLRCSPRSGDLSVYWYQQSLDQGLQFLIQYYNGEERAKGNILERFSAQQFPDLHSELNLSSLELGDSALYFCASSVAGDSTDTQYFGPGTRLTVL.

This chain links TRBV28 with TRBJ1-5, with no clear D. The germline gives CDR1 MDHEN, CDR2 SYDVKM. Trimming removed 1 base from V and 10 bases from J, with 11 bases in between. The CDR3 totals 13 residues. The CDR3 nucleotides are TGTGCCAGCAGTTTATTGGGTAGGGAACCCCAGCATTTT. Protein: CASSLLGREPQHF.

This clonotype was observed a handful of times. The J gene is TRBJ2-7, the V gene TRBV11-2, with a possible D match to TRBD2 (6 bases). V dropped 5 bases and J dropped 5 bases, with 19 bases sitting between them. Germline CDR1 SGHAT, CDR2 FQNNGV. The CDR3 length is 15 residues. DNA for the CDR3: TGTGCCAGCAGCCTACTCCGAGGGAGGAAGGACGAGCAGTACTTC. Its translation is CASSLLRGRKDEQYF.

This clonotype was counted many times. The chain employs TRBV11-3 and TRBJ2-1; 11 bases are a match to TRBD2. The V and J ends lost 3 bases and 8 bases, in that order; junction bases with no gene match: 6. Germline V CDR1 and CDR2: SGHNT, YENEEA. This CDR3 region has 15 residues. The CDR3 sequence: CASSFITSGSDEQFF. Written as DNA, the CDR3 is TGTGCCAGCAGCTTCATCACTAGCGGGAGCGATGAGCAGTTCTTC. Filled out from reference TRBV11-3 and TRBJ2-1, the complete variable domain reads EAGVVQSPRYKIIEKKQPVAFWCNPISGHNTLYWYLQNLGQGPELLIRYENEEAVDDSQLPKDRFSAERLKGVDSTLKIQPAELGDSAVYLCASSFITSGSDEQFFGPGTRLTVL.

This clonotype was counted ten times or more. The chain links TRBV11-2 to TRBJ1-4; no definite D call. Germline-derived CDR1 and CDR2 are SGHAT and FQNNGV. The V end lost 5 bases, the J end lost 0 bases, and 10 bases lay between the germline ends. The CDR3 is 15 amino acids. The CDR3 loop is CASSRGPATNEKLFF. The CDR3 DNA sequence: TGTGCCAGCAGCCGCGGACCCGCAACTAATGAAAAACTGTTTTTT.

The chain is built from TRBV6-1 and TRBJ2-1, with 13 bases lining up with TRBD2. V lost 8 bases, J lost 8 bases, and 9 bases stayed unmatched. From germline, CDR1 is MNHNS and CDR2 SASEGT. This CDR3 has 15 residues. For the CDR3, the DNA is TGTGCCAGCCGGACTAGCGGGAGTGGTGGCTATGAGCAGTTCTTC. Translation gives CASRTSGSGGYEQFF.

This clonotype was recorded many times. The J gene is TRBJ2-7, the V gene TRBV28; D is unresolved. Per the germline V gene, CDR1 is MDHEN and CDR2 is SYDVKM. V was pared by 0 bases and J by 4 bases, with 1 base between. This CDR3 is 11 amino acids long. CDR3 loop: CASSLWYEQYF. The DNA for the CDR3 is TGTGCCAGCAGTTTATGGTACGAGCAGTACTTC. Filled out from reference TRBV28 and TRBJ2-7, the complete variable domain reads DVKVTQSSRYLVKRTGEKVFLECVQDMDHENMFWYRQDPGLGLRLIYFSYDVKMKEKGDIPEGYSVSREKKERFSLILESASTNQTSMYLCASSLWYEQYFGPGTRLTVT.

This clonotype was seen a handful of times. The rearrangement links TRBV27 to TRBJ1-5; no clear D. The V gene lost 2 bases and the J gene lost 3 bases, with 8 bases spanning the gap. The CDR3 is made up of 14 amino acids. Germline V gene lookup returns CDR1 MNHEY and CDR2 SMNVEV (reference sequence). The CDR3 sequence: CASSLVASNQPQHF. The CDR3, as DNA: TGTGCCAGCAGTTTAGTGGCATCCAATCAGCCCCAGCATTTT.

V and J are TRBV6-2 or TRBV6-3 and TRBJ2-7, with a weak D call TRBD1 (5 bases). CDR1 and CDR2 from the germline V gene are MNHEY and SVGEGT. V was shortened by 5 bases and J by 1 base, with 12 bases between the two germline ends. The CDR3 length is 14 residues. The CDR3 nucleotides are TGTGCCAGCAGTCCTCAACAGGTTTCCTACGAGCAGTACTTC. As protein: CASSPQQVSYEQYF.

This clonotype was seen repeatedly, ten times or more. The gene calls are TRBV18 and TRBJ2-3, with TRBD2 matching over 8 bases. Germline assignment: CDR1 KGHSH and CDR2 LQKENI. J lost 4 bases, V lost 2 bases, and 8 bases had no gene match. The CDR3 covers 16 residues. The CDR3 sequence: CASSPGLAGVADTQYF. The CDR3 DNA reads TGTGCCAGCTCACCAGGACTAGCCGGTGTTGCAGATACGCAGTATTTT.

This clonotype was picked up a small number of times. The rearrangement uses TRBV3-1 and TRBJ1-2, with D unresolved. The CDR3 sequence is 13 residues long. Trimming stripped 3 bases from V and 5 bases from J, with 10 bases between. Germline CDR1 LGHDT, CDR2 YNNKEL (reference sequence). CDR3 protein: CASSQGSNYGYTF. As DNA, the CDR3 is TGTGCCAGCAGCCAGGGGAGCAATTATGGCTACACCTTC.

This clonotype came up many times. The CDR3 is CASTGYSNQPQHF. The CDR3 coding sequence is TGTGCCAGCACGGGGTATAGCAATCAGCCCCAGCATTTT. The rearrangement links TRBV6-1 to TRBJ1-5; D gene ambiguous. Germline CDR1 reads MNHNS; CDR2 reads SASEGT. The CDR3 has 13 amino acids. The germline V and J ends were trimmed by 7 bases and 0 bases, with 7 bases remaining between them.

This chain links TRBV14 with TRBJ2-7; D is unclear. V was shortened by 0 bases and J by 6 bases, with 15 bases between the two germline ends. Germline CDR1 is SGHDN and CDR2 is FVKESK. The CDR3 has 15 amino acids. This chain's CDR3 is CASSQDFTHNPEQYF. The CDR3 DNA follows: TGTGCCAGCAGCCAAGATTTTACTCACAACCCCGAGCAGTACTTC.

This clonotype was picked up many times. The CDR3 nucleotides are TGTGCCAGCAGCCAAACAGGGGGCACTGAAGCTTTCTTT. It yields the protein CASSQTGGTEAFF. The chain uses TRBV11-2 and TRBJ1-1; TRBD1 matches at 8 bases. The CDR3 covers 13 residues. Per the germline V gene, CDR1 is SGHAT and CDR2 is FQNNGV. Unmatched junction bases numbered 3, after V lost 5 bases and J lost 4 bases. Full variable domain (rest looked up from reference TRBV11-2 and TRBJ1-1): EAGVAQSPRYKIIEKRQSVAFWCNPISGHATLYWYQQILGQGPKLLIQFQNNGVVDDSQLPKDRFSAERLKGVDSTLKIQPAKLEDSAVYLCASSQTGGTEAFFGQGTRLTVV.

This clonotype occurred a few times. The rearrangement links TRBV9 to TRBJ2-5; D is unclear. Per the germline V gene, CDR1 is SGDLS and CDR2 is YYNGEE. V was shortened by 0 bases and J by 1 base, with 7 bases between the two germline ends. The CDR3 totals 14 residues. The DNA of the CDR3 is TGTGCCAGCAGCGTAGGAGTGTCCCAAGAGACCCAGTACTTC. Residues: CASSVGVSQETQYF.

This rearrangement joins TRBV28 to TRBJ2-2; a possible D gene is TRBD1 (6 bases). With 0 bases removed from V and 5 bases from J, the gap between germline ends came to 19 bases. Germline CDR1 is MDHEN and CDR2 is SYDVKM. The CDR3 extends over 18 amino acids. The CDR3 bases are TGTGCCAGCAGTTTATGGGTGGACAAAGAAGGGGGTACCGGGGAGCTGTTTTTT. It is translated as CASSLWVDKEGGTGELFF.

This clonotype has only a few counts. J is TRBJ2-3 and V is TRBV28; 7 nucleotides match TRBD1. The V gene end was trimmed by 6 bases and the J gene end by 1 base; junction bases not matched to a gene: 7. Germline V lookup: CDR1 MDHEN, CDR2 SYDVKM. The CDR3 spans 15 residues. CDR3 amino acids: CASSGDSLGTDTQYF. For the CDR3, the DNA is TGTGCCAGCAGCGGGGACAGTCTCGGCACAGATACGCAGTATTTT.

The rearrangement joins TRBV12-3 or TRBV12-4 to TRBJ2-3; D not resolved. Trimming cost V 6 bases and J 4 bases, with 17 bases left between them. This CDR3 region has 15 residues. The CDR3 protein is CASRPRLVQADTQYF. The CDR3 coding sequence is TGTGCCAGCAGGCCGAGACTCGTTCAGGCAGATACGCAGTATTTT.

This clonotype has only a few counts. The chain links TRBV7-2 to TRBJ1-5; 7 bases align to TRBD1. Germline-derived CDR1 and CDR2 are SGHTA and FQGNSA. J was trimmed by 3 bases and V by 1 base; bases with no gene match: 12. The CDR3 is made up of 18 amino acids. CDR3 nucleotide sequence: TGTGCCAGCAGCTTAGAGCTTAATACCGACAGGGTCAATCAGCCCCAGCATTTT. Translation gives CASSLELNTDRVNQPQHF.

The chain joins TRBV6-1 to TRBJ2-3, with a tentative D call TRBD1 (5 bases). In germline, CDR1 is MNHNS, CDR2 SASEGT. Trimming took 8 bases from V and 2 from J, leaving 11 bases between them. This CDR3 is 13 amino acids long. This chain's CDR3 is CASRKDTTDTQYF. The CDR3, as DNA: TGTGCCAGCCGAAAGGACACCACAGATACGCAGTATTTT.

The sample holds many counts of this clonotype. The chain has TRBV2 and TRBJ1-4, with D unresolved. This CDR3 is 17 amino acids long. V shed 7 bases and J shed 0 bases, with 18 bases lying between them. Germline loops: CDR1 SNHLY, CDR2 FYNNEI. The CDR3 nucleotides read TGTGCCAGCATGTTCGGGTTAGGCCAAGCAACTAATGAAAAACTGTTTTTT. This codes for CASMFGLGQATNEKLFF.

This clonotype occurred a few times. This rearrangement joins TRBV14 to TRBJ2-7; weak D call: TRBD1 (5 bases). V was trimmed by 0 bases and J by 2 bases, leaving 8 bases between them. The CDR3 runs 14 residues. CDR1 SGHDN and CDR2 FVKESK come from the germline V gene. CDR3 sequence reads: CASSQDLGPYEQYF. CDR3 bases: TGTGCCAGCAGCCAAGATCTGGGGCCCTACGAGCAGTACTTC.

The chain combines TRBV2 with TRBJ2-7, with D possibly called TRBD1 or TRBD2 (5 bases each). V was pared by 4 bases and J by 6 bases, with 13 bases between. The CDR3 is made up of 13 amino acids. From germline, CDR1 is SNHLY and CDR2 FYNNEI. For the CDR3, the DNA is TGTGCCAGCAGTGGGGAGAGGGGTGCCGAGCAGTACTTC. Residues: CASSGERGAEQYF.